The 11 T cell receptor beta chains below were found in one sample sequenced in a study of T-cell reconstitution after alpha-beta-depleted transplantation in children. For TCRbeta, the library was prepared with unique molecular identifiers. TCRdb re-derived calls from the PCR reads in MiXCR, one entry per CDR3 protein. The sample shows nearly 200,000 distinct CDR3 sequences, about 6% of them seen only once. Sequenced here: PBMCs, sampled before TCRalphabeta/CD19-depleted stem cell transplant. The source of these receptors is a girl under two years old with combined immunodeficiency, due to receive a stem cell transplant.

This clonotype came up many times. The CDR3 DNA follows: TGTGCCAGCAGTCATTCGACGGTGTACGAGCAGTACTTC. As protein: CASSHSTVYEQYF. The rearrangement links TRBV12-3 or TRBV12-4 to TRBJ2-7; no definite D call. V gave up 5 bases and J gave up 4 bases, with 12 bases separating them. The CDR3 is 13 residues long.

This clonotype has a count of ten or more. The V and J genes are TRBV12-3 or TRBV12-4 and TRBJ2-5; 9 bases match TRBD2. The length of the CDR3 is 15 residues. Trimming took 5 bases from V and 5 from J; bases not matched to a gene: 9. The CDR3 loop is CASSPGTSMIETQYF. CDR3 sequence (DNA): TGTGCCAGCAGTCCTGGGACTAGCATGATTGAGACCCAGTACTTC.

This clonotype was seen repeatedly, ten times or more. V usage is TRBV7-8 and J usage is TRBJ2-2, with TRBD2 identical over 9 bases. The CDR3 consists of 16 residues. Germline V gene data show CDR1 as SGHVS and CDR2 as FQNEAQ. After removal of 2 bases from V and 5 bases from J, the junction contained 6 bases not matched to a gene. CDR3 region: CASSLYPGLATGELFF. In nucleotides, the CDR3 is TGTGCCAGCAGCTTATACCCGGGACTAGCAACCGGGGAGCTGTTTTTT.

This clonotype appeared many times. CDR3 amino acids: CASSFRLDLGTDTQYF. The CDR3 coding sequence is TGTGCCAGCAGCTTCCGACTCGATCTGGGAACAGATACGCAGTATTTT. V and J are TRBV4-2 and TRBJ2-3; D uncertain. CDR3 length equals 16 residues. V shed 5 bases and J shed 3 bases, with 18 bases lying between them. Germline CDR1 is LGHNA and CDR2 is YNFKEQ.

This clonotype showed up many times. The chain joins TRBV2 to TRBJ2-7; 11 bases match TRBD2. The germline CDR1 and CDR2 sequences are SNHLY and FYNNEI. There are 14 residues in the CDR3. The trim removed 4 bases at V and 6 bases at J, leaving 5 bases unmatched. In DNA form, the CDR3 reads TGTGCCAGCAGTGCTCTCCTAGCGGGAGGCGAGCAGTACTTC. This sequence encodes CASSALLAGGEQYF.

This clonotype has at least ten counts. J is TRBJ1-5 and V is TRBV20-1; TRBD1 aligns across 8 bases. Germline CDR1 DFQATT, CDR2 SNEGSKA (reference sequence). CDR3 size: 13 residues. Trimming cost V 4 bases and J 3 bases; bases outside gene matches: 2. CDR3 loop: CSAKDRVNQPQHF. In DNA, the CDR3 is TGCAGTGCTAAGGACAGGGTCAATCAGCCCCAGCATTTT.

This clonotype has at least ten counts. The CDR3 region is CASSRGQGIPDTQYF. The DNA for the CDR3 is TGTGCCAGCAGCCGGGGACAGGGGATTCCAGATACGCAGTATTTT. This chain connects TRBV5-5 to TRBJ2-3, with 10 bases matching TRBD1. The V gene's germline CDR1 is SGHKS and CDR2 YYEKEE (reference sequence). Losses at the gene ends were 4 bases for V and 4 bases for J; bases not matched to a gene: 6. CDR3 size: 15 residues.

This clonotype is termed medium-sized. The chain carries TRBV29-1 and TRBJ1-1; D is uncertain. CDR1 is SQVTM and CDR2 is ANQGSEA in the germline V gene. The CDR3 is 12 amino acids. V lost 5 bases and J 11 bases, leaving 18 bases between the germline ends. The CDR3 loop reads CSVLFGGSIAFF. DNA for the CDR3: TGCAGCGTTCTATTTGGCGGTAGTATCGCTTTCTTT.

The chain recombines TRBV7-6 with TRBJ1-1, with a weak D call TRBD1 (6 bases). Germline loops: CDR1 SGHVS, CDR2 FNYEAQ. V was shortened by 1 base and J by 3 bases, with 9 bases between the two germline ends. CDR3 length: 14 residues. CDR3 sequence: CASSLETGDTEAFF. CDR3 coding DNA: TGTGCCAGCAGCTTAGAGACAGGCGACACTGAAGCTTTCTTT. The whole variable domain, remainder taken from reference TRBV7-6 and TRBJ1-1, is GAGVSQSPRYKVTKRGQDVALRCDPISGHVSLYWYRQALGQGPEFLTYFNYEAQQDKSGLPNDRFSAERPEGSISTLTIQRTEQRDSAMYRCASSLETGDTEAFFGQGTRLTVV.

Worth noting for this clonotype: A read error may explain this, as a much larger clone is one base away. The chain couples TRBV20-1 to TRBJ2-7, with a tentative D call TRBD2 (6 bases). V was clipped by 5 bases and J by 4 bases, with 15 bases between them. This CDR3 spans 13 amino acids. Germline V gives CDR1 DFQATT, CDR2 SNEGSKA (reference sequence). The CDR3 loop reads CSALPGSFYEQYF. The CDR3 region has the DNA TGCAGTGCTCTACCCGGGAGTTTTTACGAGCAGTACTTC.

This clonotype was seen ten or more times. The genes are TRBV7-3 and TRBJ1-6; D may be TRBD1 (5 bases). Trimming removed 2 bases from V and 10 bases from J, with 9 bases in between. Germline lookup yields CDR1 SGHTA and CDR2 FQGTGA. The CDR3 contains 13 residues. DNA for the CDR3: TGTGCCAGCAGCTTAGGGGGGAAATCACCCCTCCACTTT. Its translation is CASSLGGKSPLHF.